The present TCR beta chain was sequenced within a study of graft-versus-host responses after intestinal transplantation. Whole-study context: Among the recipients, all got anti-thymocyte globulin induction and then tacrolimus and steroids for around 3 years. Findings and caveats of the study: Ileal or blood samples showed some GvH clones first, and such clones were also found in recipient marrow.

On this clone: Its antigen is not identified.

Deletions cut 7 bases from V and 0 bases from J, with 15 bases between. The germline V gene has CDR1 GTSNPN and CDR2 SVGIG (reference sequence). The CDR3 covers 14 residues. Clones were sequenced by immunoSEQ multiplex PCR, and TCRdb holds only the in-frame ones, with some missing. Among about 99,000 clones listed, roughly 92% were seen once. The TCR sequence derives from a human donor who was the organ donor for an intestinal transplant. The V gene is TRBV30, the J gene TRBJ1-1; perhaps TRBD1 as D (5 bases). This sample comprised unstimulated CD8+ T cells sorted from spleen or lymph node cells, obtained before transplant. The CDR3 protein is CASDPVGLNTEAFF. CDR3 DNA sequence: TGTGCCTCCGATCCTGTGGGGCTGAACACTGAAGCTTTCTTT.